Each of the 32 T cell receptor beta chains below was sequenced from the same sample in a study of T cell responses to AZD1222 COVID-19 vaccine. Clones were read by immunoSEQ multiplex PCR, and TCRdb kept only the in-frame ones, dropping some. The table shows about 150,000 clones, with around 87% occurring only once. The sample was peripheral blood, taken 28 days after the second AZD1222 dose. These receptors came from an adult who received the AZD1222 COVID-19 vaccine.

The genes are TRBV5-1 and TRBJ2-1, with 14 bases matching TRBD2. The CDR3 sequence is 20 residues long. V gave up 0 bases and J gave up 9 bases; unmatched junction bases: 17. The germline CDR1 and CDR2 sequences are SGHRS and YFSETQ. The chain's CDR3 is CASSLASGALTSGRVSEQFF. The CDR3, as DNA: TGCGCCAGCAGCTTGGCCTCAGGGGCGCTGACTAGCGGGAGGGTCAGTGAGCAGTTCTTC. The variable domain in full, completed from reference TRBV5-1 and TRBJ2-1, reads KAGVTQTPRYLIKTRGQQVTLSCSPISGHRSVSWYQQTPGQGLQFLFEYFSETQRNKGNFPGRFSGRQFSNSRSEMNVSTLELGDSALYLCASSLASGALTSGRVSEQFFGPGTRLTVL.

This clone was counted a single time. The chain has TRBV5-6 and TRBJ2-7; weak D call: TRBD1 (5 bases). Per germline, CDR1 SGHDT and CDR2 YYEEEE. The CDR3 is made up of 12 amino acids. V was trimmed by 4 bases and J by 7 bases, leaving 12 bases between them. The CDR3: CASSPQGREQYF. CDR3 nucleotides: TGTGCCAGCAGCCCTCAGGGTAGGGAGCAGTACTTC.

This chain links TRBV12-3 or TRBV12-4 with TRBJ2-7; D gene uncertain. CDR3 length equals 12 residues. V dropped 3 bases and J dropped 6 bases, with 9 bases sitting between them. CDR3 protein: CASSFIFAEQYF. The CDR3 DNA sequence: TGTGCCAGCAGTTTTATTTTTGCCGAGCAGTACTTC.

J is TRBJ1-5 and V is TRBV28; D remains unclear. Germline V CDR1 and CDR2: MDHEN, SYDVKM. Trimming left V 7 bases short and J 0 bases short, with 19 bases between. The CDR3 runs to 17 residues. The chain's CDR3 is CASIPANIALSNQPQHF. The DNA for the CDR3 is TGTGCCAGCATCCCCGCCAACATCGCCCTTAGCAATCAGCCCCAGCATTTT.

V is TRBV7-3 and J is TRBJ2-1; possibly TRBD2 for D (7 bases). Trimming left V 5 bases short and J 5 bases short, with 16 bases between. There are 15 residues in the CDR3. The germline V gene encodes CDR1 SGHTA and CDR2 FQGTGA. The CDR3 DNA is TGTGCCAGCAGCCCAAAGGGGGGGGCACACAATGAGCAGTTCTTC. Translating gives CASSPKGGAHNEQFF.

The rearrangement uses TRBV6-1 and TRBJ2-5; D may be TRBD1 (6 bases). The ends were cut back, 2 bases at V and 3 bases at J, with 13 bases in the middle. CDR1 and CDR2 (germline): MNHNS, SASEGT. The CDR3 covers 15 residues. CDR3 region: CASSERWAGEETQYF. The CDR3, as DNA: TGTGCCAGCAGTGAAAGGTGGGCAGGGGAAGAGACCCAGTACTTC.

V and J are TRBV7-9 and TRBJ2-2; the match to TRBD1 covers 9 bases. Germline CDR1 is SEHNR and CDR2 is FQNEAQ (reference sequence). The ends lost 5 bases at V and 5 bases at J; junction bases unmatched: 9. The CDR3 has 16 amino acids. The CDR3 region is CASSQGQGLRTGELFF. Here the CDR3 DNA reads TGTGCCAGCAGCCAAGGACAGGGGTTGAGGACCGGGGAGCTGTTTTTT.

V is TRBV6-2 or TRBV6-3 and J is TRBJ2-5; the match to TRBD2 covers 11 bases. Germline CDR1 reads MNHEY; CDR2 reads SVGEGT. V shed 1 base, J shed 3 bases, and the junction held 10 bases outside the gene matches. CDR3 size: 18 residues. This CDR3 is CASSYWGPGTSGEETQYF. The CDR3 DNA reads TGTGCCAGCAGTTACTGGGGCCCCGGGACTAGCGGAGAAGAGACCCAGTACTTC.

The chain links TRBV30 to TRBJ2-6; no reliable D call. Germline CDR1 GTSNPN, CDR2 SVGIG (reference sequence). This CDR3 is built from 13 residues. The V end lost 5 bases, the J end lost 0 bases, and 5 bases lay between the germline ends. In DNA form, the CDR3 reads TGTGCCTGGCTCCCCTCTGGGGCCAACGTCCTGACTTTC. Translating it yields CAWLPSGANVLTF.

This rearrangement joins TRBV6-5 to TRBJ1-4, with 10 bases that match TRBD1. This CDR3 has 15 amino acids. V shed 5 bases, J shed 7 bases, and the junction held 7 bases outside the gene matches. The germline CDR1 and CDR2 sequences are MNHEY and SVGAGI. CDR3 DNA sequence: TGTGCCAGCAGTCTGAGGACAGGGGGAGGTGAAAAACTGTTTTTT. Protein sequence: CASSLRTGGGEKLFF.

This chain joins TRBV7-9 and TRBJ1-1; possibly TRBD1 for D (5 bases). Germline-derived CDR1 and CDR2 are SEHNR and FQNEAQ (reference sequence). V lost 3 bases and J lost 4, with 12 bases in between. The CDR3 runs to 14 residues. Written as DNA, the CDR3 is TGTGCCAGCAGCTTTGAGGCGAGGGGCACTGAAGCTTTCTTT. Translation: CASSFEARGTEAFF.

The chain links TRBV29-1 to TRBJ2-4; perhaps TRBD2 as D (5 bases). CDR3 size: 14 residues. V was trimmed by 1 base and J by 3 bases, leaving 10 bases between them. Germline V gene lookup returns CDR1 SQVTM and CDR2 ANQGSEA. The DNA for the CDR3 is TGCAGCGTTGAAGTCGGGGTCGACAAAAACATTCAGTACTTC. This gives the protein CSVEVGVDKNIQYF.

The CDR3 protein is CASSLVGTSNQPQHF. The CDR3 DNA sequence: TGTGCCAGCAGCTTGGTGGGGACTAGCAATCAGCCCCAGCATTTT. The rearrangement links TRBV7-2 to TRBJ1-5, with D possibly being TRBD1 (5 bases). Per the germline V gene, CDR1 is SGHTA and CDR2 is FQGNSA. V was cut by 3 bases and J by 0 bases, with 9 bases left in between. There are 15 residues in the CDR3.

The V gene is TRBV7-9, the J gene TRBJ1-1, with TRBD1 as a possible D gene (5 bases). V lost 4 bases, J lost 1 base, and 10 bases lay in between. The length of the CDR3 is 14 residues. CDR1 and CDR2 from the germline V gene are SEHNR and FQNEAQ (reference sequence). The DNA for the CDR3 is TGTGCCAGCAGCTACCGGGGGGAGAACACTGAAGCTTTCTTT. Its translation: CASSYRGENTEAFF.

The rearrangement links TRBV28 to TRBJ1-1; D gene uncertain. V was clipped by 7 bases and J by 3 bases, with 18 bases between them. Germline CDR1 reads MDHEN; CDR2 reads SYDVKM. The CDR3 contains 15 residues. The CDR3 DNA reads as TGTGCCAGCACCTTGGGAGCCGGGATCCACACTGAAGCTTTCTTT. It is translated as CASTLGAGIHTEAFF.

The chain uses TRBV3-1 (or the pseudogene TRBV3-2) and TRBJ1-1; D remains unclear. V lost 3 bases, J lost 6 bases, and 14 bases lay in between. Germline V gene lookup returns CDR1 LGHDT and CDR2 YNNKEL (reference sequence). The CDR3 spans 14 residues. DNA for the CDR3: TGTGCCAGCAGCCACCTAAAAGGGTTCTCTGAAGCTTTCTTT. Its translation is CASSHLKGFSEAFF.

The chain uses TRBV21-1 and TRBJ1-2; TRBD1 was called by the table and not checked on the DNA. TRBV21-1 is annotated as a pseudogene. CDR3 length: 16 amino acids. This chain's CDR3 is CASSKRDKTISMGYTF. The CDR3 coding sequence is TGTGCCAGCAGCAAGAGGGACAAGACGATTTCTATGGGCTACACCTTC.

Only one count was recorded for this clone. The rearrangement uses TRBV7-3 and TRBJ2-6; D gene uncertain. Per germline, CDR1 SGHTA and CDR2 FQGTGA. This CDR3 contains 16 residues. V was clipped by 2 bases and J by 0 bases, with 8 bases between them. The CDR3 region has the DNA TGTGCCAGCAGCTTAGTTTTCGGCTCTGGGGCCAACGTCCTGACTTTC. This gives the protein CASSLVFGSGANVLTF.

The CDR3 protein is CTSSQEIPRREAFF. The CDR3 nucleotides are TGCACCAGCAGCCAGGAGATTCCAAGGAGGGAAGCTTTCTTT. This chain joins TRBV1 and TRBJ1-1. TRBV1 is recorded as a pseudogene. The CDR3 loop spans 14 amino acids.

The chain links TRBV5-1 to TRBJ2-5, with 12 bases identical to TRBD2. Germline trimming cut 7 bases from V and 5 bases from J; bases unmatched to any gene: 15. CDR3 length equals 17 residues. Looked up from germline, CDR1 is SGHRS and CDR2 is YFSETQ. The CDR3 here is CASGRGLAGGPGETQYF. The CDR3 DNA reads as TGCGCCAGCGGCCGAGGGCTAGCGGGAGGGCCGGGGGAGACCCAGTACTTC. The full variable domain, with the rest looked up from reference TRBV5-1 and TRBJ2-5, is KAGVTQTPRYLIKTRGQQVTLSCSPISGHRSVSWYQQTPGQGLQFLFEYFSETQRNKGNFPGRFSGRQFSNSRSEMNVSTLELGDSALYLCASGRGLAGGPGETQYFGPGTRLLVL.

The chain employs TRBV14 and TRBJ2-5; D may match TRBD1 or TRBD2 (5 bases each). The CDR3 loop spans 15 amino acids. The V and J ends lost 5 bases and 2 bases respectively, with 15 bases between them. The germline gives CDR1 SGHDN, CDR2 FVKESK. CDR3 sequence (DNA): TGTGCCAGCAGCGGACTTGGGACGCCACAAGAGACCCAGTACTTC. Its protein product is CASSGLGTPQETQYF.

V and J are TRBV27 and TRBJ1-2, with a weak D call TRBD1 (6 bases). This CDR3 has 15 amino acids. Trimming cost V 0 bases and J 7 bases, with 15 bases left between them. Germline V gene sequence: CDR1 MNHEY, CDR2 SMNVEV (reference sequence). CDR3: CASSLSAGEAFGYTF. The DNA of the CDR3 is TGTGCCAGCAGTTTATCAGCAGGGGAAGCCTTTGGCTACACCTTC.

The chain links TRBV18 to TRBJ2-7, with D possibly called TRBD1 or TRBD2 (7 bases each). V lost 1 base, J lost 6 bases, and 13 bases lay in between. The CDR3 runs to 14 residues. From germline, CDR1 is KGHSH and CDR2 LQKENI. The CDR3 region has the DNA TGTGCCAGCTCACCACTGAGCAGGGGGGGCGAGCAGTACTTC. Translation: CASSPLSRGGEQYF.

This clone showed up just a few times. The chain employs TRBV24-1 and TRBJ2-5; TRBD1 matches 7 bases. The germline CDR1 and CDR2 sequences are KGHDR and SFDVKD. Trimming took 4 bases from V and 3 from J; bases not matched to a gene: 7. The CDR3 length is 15 residues. The CDR3 loop is CATSDGDSRKETQYF. CDR3 in DNA: TGTGCCACCAGTGACGGGGACAGTAGGAAAGAGACCCAGTACTTC.

This rearrangement joins TRBV18 to TRBJ1-1, with a weak D call TRBD1 (5 bases). This CDR3 has 14 amino acids. V lost 1 base and J lost 4, with 10 bases in between. Germline V lookup: CDR1 KGHSH, CDR2 LQKENI. CDR3 bases: TGTGCCAGCTCACCACTGGGCAGGGCCACTGAAGCTTTCTTT. Encoded protein: CASSPLGRATEAFF.

This sequence joins TRBV24-1 and TRBJ2-1; TRBD1 matches at 7 bases. Per germline, CDR1 KGHDR and CDR2 SFDVKD. The CDR3 has 17 residues. After removal of 0 bases from V and 5 bases from J, the junction contained 9 bases not matched to a gene. CDR3 in DNA: TGTGCCACCAGTGATTTGCGGGCAGGGGGTTTTGACAATGAGCAGTTCTTC. Protein product: CATSDLRAGGFDNEQFF.

The rearrangement uses TRBV24-1 and TRBJ2-2, with a tentative D call TRBD2 (6 bases). From germline, CDR1 is KGHDR and CDR2 SFDVKD. The CDR3 consists of 14 residues. V was trimmed by 5 bases and J by 8 bases, leaving 14 bases between them. The DNA of the CDR3 is TGTGCCACCAGTGGGCGGGGCGCGAGGGGGGAGCTGTTTTTT. This translates into CATSGRGARGELFF.

This rearrangement joins TRBV6-5 to TRBJ2-2; 11 bases are shared with TRBD2. Germline CDR1 MNHEY, CDR2 SVGAGI. CDR3 size: 16 residues. Trimming at V came to 0 bases and at J to 5 bases, leaving 2 bases not matched to a gene. As DNA, the CDR3 is TGTGCCAGCAGTTACTCGCTAGCGGGAGGTACCGGGGAGCTGTTTTTT. Protein: CASSYSLAGGTGELFF.

This clone appeared a few times. The rearrangement joins TRBV27 to TRBJ1-1; TRBD1 agrees at 9 bases. CDR3 length: 16 amino acids. Losses at the gene ends were 8 bases for V and 0 bases for J; bases not matched to a gene: 10. Germline CDR1 is MNHEY and CDR2 is SMNVEV (reference sequence). CDR3 DNA: TGTGCCAGCTCCTGGGACAGGGCCAAAATGAACACTGAAGCTTTCTTT. Protein: CASSWDRAKMNTEAFF.

This chain uses TRBV9 with TRBJ1-1; possible D gene TRBD1, 5 bases. Trimming pared 0 bases from V and 7 bases from J, leaving 10 bases between. Germline loops: CDR1 SGDLS, CDR2 YYNGEE. The CDR3 runs 13 residues. CDR3 sequence: CASSVAPDSEAFF. The CDR3 nucleotides read TGTGCCAGCAGCGTAGCCCCTGACAGTGAAGCTTTCTTT.

This chain links TRBV29-1 with TRBJ1-3; no clear D gene. Between the trimmed V and J ends, which lost 4 bases and 0 bases, there was a span of 7 bases. The CDR3 length is 13 residues. The germline V gene has CDR1 SQVTM and CDR2 ANQGSEA. The CDR3, as DNA: TGCAGCGTTGCAGCGACCTCTGGAAACACCATATATTTT. It translates to CSVAATSGNTIYF.

The chain uses TRBV28 and TRBJ2-7; the D gene is possibly TRBD1 (5 bases). The CDR3 length is 12 residues. V was pared by 6 bases and J by 4 bases, with 10 bases between. Germline CDR1 is MDHEN and CDR2 is SYDVKM. For the CDR3, the DNA is TGTGCCAGCAGGCCGGACAATTACGAGCAGTACTTC. Its protein product is CASRPDNYEQYF.